The source of this T cell receptor (beta chain) is a study of OX40 agonist ivuxolimab in advanced cancers. Sequencing was performed with immunoSEQ multiplex PCR; in TCRdb, only in-frame clones are kept and a portion is missing. The table includes 75,000 to 100,000 clones, about 92% detected once. This clone appeared once. Its antigen is undetermined. Germline-derived CDR1 and CDR2 are SGHTS and YDEGEE. The CDR3 covers 17 residues. V shed 1 base, J shed 2 bases, and the junction held 7 bases outside the gene matches. Regarding the study as a whole: CD4+ and CD8+ blood T cells expanded clonally by week 6 at 0.1 to 3.0 mg/kg.

The rearrangement uses TRBV5-8 and TRBJ1-4, with TRBD1 matching over 8 bases. The material sequenced was CD4+ or CD8+ T cells sorted from blood, taken in a trial of the OX40 agonist ivuxolimab. This TCR came from an adult with an advanced solid tumor such as melanoma, head and neck, liver or kidney cancer. Here the CDR3 DNA reads TGTGCCAGCAGCTTGTATATCAGGGGGCAGACTAATGAAAAACTGTTTTTT. Protein: CASSLYIRGQTNEKLFF.